This entry is about one T cell receptor (beta chain). V lost 5 bases and J lost 5; bases outside the gene matches: 14. This CDR3 region has 16 residues. Per germline, CDR1 MDHEN and CDR2 SYDVKM. The entry originates in a study of blood T cell repertoires in COVID-19. Repertoires were generated with immunoSEQ multiplex PCR, while TCRdb's copy carries only in-frame clones and drops some. The table shows fewer than 250,000 clones, with roughly 85% occurring only once. The TCR originated in a woman aged 45-60 years who had been exposed to COVID-19. The sequenced material came from PBMCs or T cells enriched from blood (not recorded which). The rearrangement links TRBV28 to TRBJ2-5, with 7 bases lining up with TRBD1. CDR3 sequence reads: CASSQSDRFRGETQYF. As DNA, the CDR3 is TGTGCCAGCAGTCAATCGGACAGGTTTCGTGGGGAGACCCAGTACTTC.